This passage covers 21 T cell receptor beta chains from one sample sequenced in a study of T-cell memory formation after mild COVID-19. Via MiXCR, TCRdb re-called the 5' RACE reads, giving one row per CDR3 protein. The table has hundreds of thousands of distinct CDR3 sequences, approximately 24% seen once. Specimen: PBMCs or a T cell subset sorted from them (not recorded which). The receptors come from an adult woman who had mild COVID-19 (a few samples of this study predate the infection). Cell type and time point are not known.

The rearrangement links TRBV4-2 to TRBJ2-1; possibly TRBD2 for D (5 bases). The CDR3 sequence is 14 residues long. Trimming took 1 base from V and 6 from J, leaving 10 bases between them. Per germline, CDR1 LGHNA and CDR2 YNFKEQ. This CDR3 is CASSQGLASNEQFF. The CDR3 DNA is TGTGCCAGCAGCCAAGGTCTAGCCTCCAATGAGCAGTTCTTC.

This clonotype appeared a few times. The chain combines TRBV5-6 with TRBJ1-1; D remains ambiguous. Germline loops: CDR1 SGHDT, CDR2 YYEEEE. Trimming removed 1 base from V and 0 bases from J, with 10 bases in between. The CDR3 loop spans 15 amino acids. Here the CDR3 DNA reads TGTGCCAGCAGCTTGTACTCACGGGTGAACACTGAAGCTTTCTTT. Translating gives CASSLYSRVNTEAFF.

This clonotype was seen a handful of times. The chain has TRBV4-2 and TRBJ1-4; D is possibly TRBD1 (5 bases). The V gene's germline CDR1 is LGHNA and CDR2 YNFKEQ. Trimming shortened V by 0 bases and J by 7 bases, and 12 bases separated the two germline ends. The CDR3 is 15 residues long. The CDR3 is CASSQEPGTGEKLFF. Written as DNA, the CDR3 is TGTGCCAGCAGCCAAGAGCCCGGGACGGGTGAAAAACTGTTTTTT.

In its sample, this clonotype was seen a few times. J is TRBJ1-3 and V is TRBV4-2; D is possibly TRBD1 (6 bases). The germline CDR1 and CDR2 sequences are LGHNA and YNFKEQ. This CDR3 contains 13 residues. Trimming removed 9 bases from V and 0 bases from J, with 9 bases in between. The CDR3 sequence: CARGASSGNTIYF. CDR3 DNA sequence: TGTGCCAGGGGGGCGAGCTCTGGAAACACCATATATTTT.

This clonotype was picked up a small number of times. One base away lies a much larger clone, so this may be a sequencing read error. The J gene is TRBJ2-3, the V gene TRBV7-9, with a possible D match to TRBD2 (5 bases). Germline CDR1 is SEHNR and CDR2 is FQNEAQ (reference sequence). This CDR3 spans 13 amino acids. Trimming left V 1 base short and J 4 bases short, with 6 bases between. CDR3 loop: CASSLDGADTQYF. CDR3 in DNA: TGTGCCAGCAGCTTAGACGGGGCAGATACGCAGTATTTT.

The genes are TRBV9 and TRBJ2-1; 10 nucleotides align to TRBD2. Trimming removed 6 bases from V and 0 bases from J; junction bases left unmatched: 6. The CDR3 spans 16 residues. Per the germline V gene, CDR1 is SGDLS and CDR2 is YYNGEE. The CDR3 DNA is TGTGCCAGCACCTCTAGCGGGAGAAGCTCCTACAATGAGCAGTTCTTC. Its translation is CASTSSGRSSYNEQFF.

J is TRBJ1-5 and V is TRBV6-2 or TRBV6-3; 8 nucleotides line up with TRBD1. Germline CDR1 and CDR2: MNHEY and SVGEGT. The CDR3 totals 15 residues. V was pared by 7 bases and J by 4 bases, with 9 bases of the junction left unmatched. CDR3 loop: CASNDRTGKNQPQHF. CDR3 bases: TGTGCCAGCAACGATAGGACAGGGAAGAATCAGCCCCAGCATTTT.

This clonotype was seen a few times. The V call is TRBV4-1, the J call TRBJ2-5, with D unresolved. The CDR3 runs to 13 residues. The V gene's germline CDR1 is MGHRA and CDR2 YSYEKL. Trimming pared 5 bases from V and 4 bases from J, leaving 11 bases between. The CDR3 sequence is CASSSTSTETQYF. CDR3 in DNA: TGCGCCAGCAGCTCCACCAGCACAGAGACCCAGTACTTC.

This rearrangement joins TRBV19 to TRBJ1-2; 7 bases are a match to TRBD1. The germline V gene has CDR1 LNHDA and CDR2 SQIVND (reference sequence). The CDR3 totals 16 residues. Trimming cost V 4 bases and J 4 bases; bases outside gene matches: 12. In nucleotides, the CDR3 is TGTGCCAGTAGTACCCGATCCGAGGGGACAGCCTATGGCTACACCTTC. It translates to CASSTRSEGTAYGYTF.

This clonotype appeared a few times. The CDR3 spells CASSPRQGPHEQYF. CDR3 DNA sequence: TGTGCCAGCAGCCCCCGACAGGGCCCCCACGAGCAGTACTTC. This chain links TRBV9 with TRBJ2-7; 7 nucleotides match TRBD1. The CDR3 extends over 14 amino acids. Germline loops: CDR1 SGDLS, CDR2 YYNGEE. The V and J ends lost 4 bases and 5 bases, in that order; junction bases with no gene match: 9.

This clonotype was observed at least ten times. The chain recombines TRBV20-1 with TRBJ1-5, with D hard to call. The CDR3 totals 14 residues. Trimming pared 6 bases from V and 4 bases from J, leaving 16 bases between. CDR1 and CDR2 from the germline V gene are DFQATT and SNEGSKA (reference sequence). CDR3 sequence (DNA): TGCAGTGCCTCGCTGCCTCGGGGTAATCAGCCCCAGCATTTT. Translation gives CSASLPRGNQPQHF.

This clonotype was seen a handful of times. The chain links TRBV4-2 to TRBJ2-4, with 11 nucleotides matching TRBD2. The trim removed 4 bases at V and 7 bases at J, leaving 9 bases unmatched. There are 16 residues in the CDR3. Germline loops: CDR1 LGHNA, CDR2 YNFKEQ. The CDR3 coding sequence is TGTGCCAGCAGCCGAGTAGCGGGAGGGGTTCGGAACATTCAGTACTTC. It specifies CASSRVAGGVRNIQYF.

The V and J genes are TRBV5-1 and TRBJ2-6; D is uncertain. The V gene's germline CDR1 is SGHRS and CDR2 YFSETQ. The V and J ends lost 4 bases and 0 bases respectively, with 8 bases between them. The CDR3 has 15 amino acids. CDR3 protein: CASSQSSSGANVLTF. CDR3 in DNA: TGCGCCAGCAGCCAAAGCAGCTCTGGGGCCAACGTCCTGACTTTC. Looking up the rest from reference TRBV5-1 and TRBJ2-6 gives the full variable domain: KAGVTQTPRYLIKTRGQQVTLSCSPISGHRSVSWYQQTPGQGLQFLFEYFSETQRNKGNFPGRFSGRQFSNSRSEMNVSTLELGDSALYLCASSQSSSGANVLTFGAGSRLTVL.

This clonotype was seen a handful of times. V is TRBV7-2 and J is TRBJ2-3; 15 positions agree with TRBD2. Per the germline V gene, CDR1 is SGHTA and CDR2 is FQGNSA. Unmatched junction bases numbered 2, after V lost 1 base and J lost 3 bases. The CDR3 has 17 amino acids. The CDR3 protein is CASSLVGTSGRTDTQYF. CDR3 bases: TGTGCCAGCAGCTTAGTCGGGACTAGCGGGAGGACAGATACGCAGTATTTT.

This clonotype was seen a few times. The chain joins TRBV15 to TRBJ2-1; 8 bases map to TRBD2. Per the germline V gene, CDR1 is LNHNV and CDR2 is YYDKDF (reference sequence). Germline trimming cut 5 bases from V and 8 bases from J; bases unmatched to any gene: 17. The CDR3 extends over 17 amino acids. The CDR3: CATSPLGLREGLDEQFF. CDR3 DNA sequence: TGTGCCACCAGCCCACTGGGTTTACGGGAGGGCCTAGATGAGCAGTTCTTC.

This chain uses TRBV27 with TRBJ2-5; D unresolved. Trimming took off 3 bases at V and 5 bases at J, with 16 bases between the two ends. Germline CDR1 reads MNHEY; CDR2 reads SMNVEV (reference sequence). The CDR3 has 15 amino acids. CDR3 in DNA: TGTGCCAGCAGTTTCTCTAGTCCTACCCTGGAGACCCAGTACTTC. Its translation: CASSFSSPTLETQYF.

This clonotype has just a few counts. This chain joins TRBV5-5 and TRBJ1-2; D call uncertain. Between the trimmed V and J ends, which lost 0 bases and 4 bases, there was a span of 13 bases. CDR3 length: 15 residues. From germline, CDR1 is SGHKS and CDR2 YYEKEE (reference sequence). CDR3 DNA: TGTGCCAGCAGCTTGGAAGGGTCCCACCGCTATGGCTACACCTTC. This encodes CASSLEGSHRYGYTF.

The sample holds a few counts of this clonotype. V usage is TRBV6-5 and J usage is TRBJ2-1; D might be TRBD2 (6 bases). The CDR3 sequence is 15 residues long. The ends were cut back, 5 bases at V and 8 bases at J, with 19 bases in the middle. CDR1 MNHEY and CDR2 SVGAGI come from the germline V gene. CDR3 DNA sequence: TGTGCCAGCAGTACCCCGGGGCGGACTAACTATGAGCAGTTCTTC. Residues: CASSTPGRTNYEQFF.

The V call is TRBV18, the J call TRBJ1-6; D ambiguous. V was cut by 4 bases and J by 7 bases, with 11 bases left in between. The CDR3 covers 14 residues. In germline, CDR1 is KGHSH, CDR2 LQKENI. CDR3 DNA: TGTGCCAGCTCACTTCGAGAGGGAAATTCACCCCTCCACTTT. Translated, it gives CASSLREGNSPLHF.

The chain combines TRBV5-6 with TRBJ1-1, with a tentative D call TRBD1 (6 bases). CDR1 is SGHDT, CDR2 YYEEEE, per germline. V lost 0 bases and J lost 1, with 16 bases in between. The length of the CDR3 is 17 residues. CDR3 DNA sequence: TGTGCCAGCAGCTTGGAGGACAGCGGGCATAGGAACACTGAAGCTTTCTTT. Translating it yields CASSLEDSGHRNTEAFF. The full variable domain, in which reference TRBV5-6 and TRBJ1-1 provide the parts outside the CDR3, is DAGVTQSPTHLIKTRGQQVTLRCSPKSGHDTVSWYQQALGQGPQFIFQYYEEEERQRGNFPDRFSGHQFPNYSSELNVNALLLGDSALYLCASSLEDSGHRNTEAFFGQGTRLTVV.

This clonotype has a handful of counts. The rearrangement uses TRBV29-1 and TRBJ1-1, with a possible D match to TRBD1 (6 bases). CDR1 SQVTM and CDR2 ANQGSEA come from the germline V gene. The length of the CDR3 is 12 residues. V dropped 1 base and J dropped 8 bases, with 11 bases sitting between them. Written as DNA, the CDR3 is TGCAGCGTTGAAGGGTACGGGGGCGAAGCTTTCTTT. This translates into CSVEGYGGEAFF.